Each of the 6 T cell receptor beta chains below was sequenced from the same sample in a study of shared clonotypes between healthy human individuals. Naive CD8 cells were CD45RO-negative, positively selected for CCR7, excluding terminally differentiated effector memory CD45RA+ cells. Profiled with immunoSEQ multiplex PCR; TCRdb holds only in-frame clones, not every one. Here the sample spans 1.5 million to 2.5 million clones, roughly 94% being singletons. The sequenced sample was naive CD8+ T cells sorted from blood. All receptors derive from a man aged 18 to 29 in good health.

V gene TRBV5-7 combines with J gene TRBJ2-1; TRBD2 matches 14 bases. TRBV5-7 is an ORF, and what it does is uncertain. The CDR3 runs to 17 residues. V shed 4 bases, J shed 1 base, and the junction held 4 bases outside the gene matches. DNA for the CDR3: TGTGCCAGCAGCCGGAGACTAGCGGGGGGGTCCTACAATGAGCAGTTCTTC. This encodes CASSRRLAGGSYNEQFF.

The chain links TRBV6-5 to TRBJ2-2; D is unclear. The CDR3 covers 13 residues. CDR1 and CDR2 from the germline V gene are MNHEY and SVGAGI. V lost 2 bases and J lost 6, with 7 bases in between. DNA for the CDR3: TGTGCCAGCAGTTACGACAAGGCCGGGGAGCTGTTTTTT. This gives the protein CASSYDKAGELFF.

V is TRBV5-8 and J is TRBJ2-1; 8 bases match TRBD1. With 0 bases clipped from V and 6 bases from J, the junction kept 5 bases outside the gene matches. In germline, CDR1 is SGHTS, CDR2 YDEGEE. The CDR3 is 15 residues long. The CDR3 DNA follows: TGTGCCAGCAGCTTGGTACAGGGGGTCATCAATGAGCAGTTCTTC. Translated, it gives CASSLVQGVINEQFF.

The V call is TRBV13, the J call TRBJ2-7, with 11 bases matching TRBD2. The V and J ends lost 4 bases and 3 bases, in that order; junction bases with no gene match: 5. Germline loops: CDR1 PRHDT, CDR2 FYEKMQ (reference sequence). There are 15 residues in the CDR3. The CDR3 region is CASSSTSGIIYEQYF. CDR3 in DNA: TGTGCCAGCAGCTCGACTAGCGGGATTATCTACGAGCAGTACTTC. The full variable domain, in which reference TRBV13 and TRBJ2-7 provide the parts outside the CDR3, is AAGVIQSPRHLIKEKRETATLKCYPIPRHDTVYWYQQGPGQDPQFLISFYEKMQSDKGSIPDRFSAQQFSDYHSELNMSSLELGDSALYFCASSSTSGIIYEQYFGPGTRLTVT.

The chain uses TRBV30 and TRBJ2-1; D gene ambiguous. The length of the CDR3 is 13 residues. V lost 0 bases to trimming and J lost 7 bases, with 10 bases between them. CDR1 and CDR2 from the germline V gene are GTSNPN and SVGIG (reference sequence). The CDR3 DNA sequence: TGTGCCTGGAGTGTCGGGCTAACAAATGAGCAGTTCTTC. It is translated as CAWSVGLTNEQFF.

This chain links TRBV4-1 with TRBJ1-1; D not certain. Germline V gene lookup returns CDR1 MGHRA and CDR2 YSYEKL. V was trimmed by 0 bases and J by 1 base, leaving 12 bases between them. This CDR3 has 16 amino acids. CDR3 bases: TGCGCCAGCAGCCAAGACTTCTTGGGAGGGAACACTGAAGCTTTCTTT. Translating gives CASSQDFLGGNTEAFF.